This T cell receptor (beta chain) was profiled in a study of T cells in Graves' hyperthyroidism and ophthalmopathy. Overall study context: Specimen type is peripheral blood, collected at initial diagnosis prior to any treatment. General study points: Ophthalmopathy, which appeared later, was predicted by the model a median 6.5 months before onset. Ophthalmopathy cases were set apart from stable hyperthyroidism by a 13 V-J model.

This clonotype was found many times. What it binds is unknown. Diagnosis rested on symptoms, serum thyroxine and TRAb, thyroid ultrasound, and orbital computed tomography. Trimming at V came to 0 bases and at J to 5 bases, leaving 6 bases not matched to a gene. This CDR3 is built from 15 residues. The germline V gene encodes CDR1 MNHEY and CDR2 SMNVEV (reference sequence). Amplification yielded TCR beta CDR3 regions, with RNA transcripts as the source. The TCR CDR3 first-round RT-PCR relied on the HTBI primer set. MiXCR, applied by TCRdb to the multiplex PCR reads, yields one record per CDR3 protein. The sample has around 350,000 distinct CDR3 sequences; 15% to 19% are singletons.

V usage is TRBV27 and J usage is TRBJ2-7; 8 bases map to TRBD1. The specimen was blood. The source of this sequence is a young woman with Graves' hyperthyroidism that later progressed to Graves' ophthalmopathy. This CDR3 is CASSLSGRGLNEQYF. The CDR3 DNA follows: TGTGCCAGCAGTTTATCGGGCAGGGGGCTAAACGAGCAGTACTTC.